Below, 19 T cell receptor beta chains from the same sample are listed, as sequenced in a study of blood T cells in healthy people across ages. A sample-barcoded 5' primer and a J-beta primer mix were used in a second PCR of roughly 7 to 12 cycles. TCRdb re-analysed the 5' RACE reads in MiXCR, keeping a single row per CDR3 protein. The data contain hundreds of thousands of distinct CDR3 sequences, 49% of them singletons. Sequenced material: blood. These receptors all stem from a woman aged 55-69 years in good health.

J is TRBJ2-7 and V is TRBV7-8; D possibly corresponds to TRBD1 (5 bases). The DNA end is more similar to TRBJ2-5, so the J call may be wrong. Germline V gives CDR1 SGHVS, CDR2 FQNEAQ. There are 16 residues in the CDR3. The CDR3 nucleotides are TGTGCCAGCAGCTTGCCACAGGATCCTCTCCGGGAGACCCAGTACTTC. It translates to CASSLPQDPLRETQYF.

This chain connects TRBV7-9 to TRBJ2-3; D gene uncertain. The CDR3 totals 15 residues. CDR1 is SEHNR and CDR2 is FQNEAQ in the germline V gene (reference sequence). Trimming stripped 7 bases from V and 4 bases from J, with 18 bases between. The CDR3 protein is CASTPMSARPDTQYF. The CDR3 bases are TGTGCCAGCACCCCGATGTCGGCCAGGCCAGATACGCAGTATTTT.

V is TRBV5-1 and J is TRBJ1-4; 7 nucleotides match TRBD1. V gave up 3 bases and J gave up 4 bases; unmatched junction bases: 3. Germline-derived CDR1 and CDR2 are SGHRS and YFSETQ. The CDR3 sequence is 14 residues long. This CDR3 reads CASSWGDSNEKLFF. The CDR3 region has the DNA TGCGCCAGCAGCTGGGGGGACAGTAATGAAAAACTGTTTTTT.

This chain connects TRBV20-1 to TRBJ2-6; TRBD2 is a possible D gene (8 bases). Germline V lookup: CDR1 DFQATT, CDR2 SNEGSKA (reference sequence). Trimming stripped 3 bases from V and 1 base from J, with 22 bases between. This CDR3 contains 19 residues. CDR3 DNA: TGCAGTGCTAGCGGGAGGGCCAGGGGGTTGACGTCTGGGGCCAACGTCCTGACTTTC. Translated: CSASGRARGLTSGANVLTF.

J is TRBJ2-5 and V is TRBV2; D is unresolved. Germline V CDR1 and CDR2: SNHLY, FYNNEI. V was clipped by 8 bases and J by 7 bases, with 23 bases between them. The CDR3 extends over 15 amino acids. The CDR3, as DNA: TGTGCCAGCCACAAGGGCGCCCCCCACCTGGGGACCCAGTACTTC. Protein: CASHKGAPHLGTQYF.

The chain links TRBV6-6 to TRBJ2-5; TRBD1 matches 10 bases. The trim removed 2 bases at V and 4 bases at J, leaving 7 bases unmatched. This CDR3 is 16 amino acids long. The germline gives CDR1 MNHNY, CDR2 SVGAGI (reference sequence). CDR3 DNA sequence: TGTGCCAGCAGTTACACGGGACAGGGGATTGTAGAGACCCAGTACTTC. It translates to CASSYTGQGIVETQYF.

The chain employs TRBV20-1 and TRBJ2-5; 9 bases map to TRBD2. Germline V gene sequence: CDR1 DFQATT, CDR2 SNEGSKA (reference sequence). Losses at the gene ends were 3 bases for V and 1 base for J; bases not matched to a gene: 6. This CDR3 comprises 15 residues. This chain's CDR3 is CSASDTSGLQETQYF. CDR3 DNA sequence: TGCAGTGCTAGCGATACTAGCGGGCTCCAAGAGACCCAGTACTTC.

In its sample, this clonotype was seen once. The V gene is TRBV20-1, the J gene TRBJ2-1; 9 bases agree with TRBD1. J gave up 0 bases and V 2 bases, and 14 bases lay outside the gene matches. The CDR3 covers 19 residues. Germline CDR1 reads DFQATT; CDR2 reads SNEGSKA (reference sequence). CDR3 loop: CSARRTGTGYHSSYNEQFF. The CDR3 DNA sequence: TGCAGTGCTAGAAGAACCGGGACAGGGTATCACAGCTCCTACAATGAGCAGTTCTTC.

This rearrangement joins TRBV6-5 to TRBJ1-1, with TRBD1 matching over 7 bases. CDR1 is MNHEY, CDR2 SVGAGI, per germline. V dropped 6 bases and J dropped 3; count of bases not matched to a gene: 7. The CDR3 totals 14 residues. The CDR3 spells CASRPGQTDTEAFF. The CDR3, as DNA: TGTGCCAGCAGGCCGGGACAGACGGACACTGAAGCTTTCTTT.

The rearrangement links TRBV24-1 to TRBJ2-5, with D perhaps TRBD1 (6 bases). V dropped 6 bases and J dropped 3 bases, with 19 bases sitting between them. CDR1 is KGHDR and CDR2 is SFDVKD in the germline V gene. The CDR3 consists of 16 residues. The CDR3 nucleotides read TGTGCCACCAGTAAACAACAGGGTCGAAGCAAAGAGACCCAGTACTTC. As protein: CATSKQQGRSKETQYF.

This clonotype was detected a few times. CDR3 sequence (DNA): TGTGCCATCCGACAGGGGGCCTCTGGGGCCAACGTCCTGACTTTC. It codes for CAIRQGASGANVLTF. This chain joins TRBV10-3 and TRBJ2-6; TRBD1 matches 10 bases. The germline gives CDR1 ENHRY, CDR2 SYGVKD. The V and J ends lost 8 bases and 0 bases, in that order; junction bases with no gene match: 1. The CDR3 consists of 15 residues.

In this sample, this clonotype turned up once. The CDR3 loop is CASSLSTYTQYF. In DNA form, the CDR3 reads TGTGCCAGCAGTCTCAGTACTTATACGCAGTATTTT. The rearrangement links TRBV28 to TRBJ2-3; D gene unclear. Trimming shortened V by 5 bases and J by 7 bases, and 10 bases separated the two germline ends. Germline CDR1 MDHEN, CDR2 SYDVKM. The CDR3 consists of 12 residues.

The chain couples TRBV6-5 to TRBJ2-3, with 13 nucleotides matching TRBD2. J was trimmed by 0 bases and V by 2 bases; bases with no gene match: 11. The CDR3 contains 20 residues. Per germline, CDR1 MNHEY and CDR2 SVGAGI. CDR3: CASSYRGSGTSGTSTDTQYF. In DNA, the CDR3 is TGTGCCAGCAGTTACAGGGGGTCCGGGACTAGCGGGACGAGCACAGATACGCAGTATTTT.

The chain employs TRBV20-1 and TRBJ2-5; D remains unclear. The J call could be wrong; TRBJ2-7 is a better fit for the DNA end. Looked up from germline, CDR1 is DFQATT and CDR2 is SNEGSKA (reference sequence). The CDR3 loop spans 12 amino acids. Written as DNA, the CDR3 is TGCAGTGCAGGAGCTTCAGGCCCCGAGCAGTACTTC. This encodes CSAGASGPEQYF.

This clonotype was detected a few times. This chain joins TRBV9 and TRBJ2-5; D is unclear. The CDR3 contains 13 residues. Per germline, CDR1 SGDLS and CDR2 YYNGEE. V was clipped by 3 bases and J by 5 bases, with 11 bases between them. The CDR3: CASSALHGETQYF. CDR3 in DNA: TGTGCCAGCAGCGCCCTACATGGGGAGACCCAGTACTTC.

The J gene is TRBJ2-7, the V gene TRBV18, with 10 bases matching TRBD2. Germline trimming cut 5 bases from V and 6 bases from J; bases unmatched to any gene: 10. The germline V gene encodes CDR1 KGHSH and CDR2 LQKENI. The CDR3 has 15 residues. The CDR3 DNA follows: TGTGCCAGCTCATCCTCAGGACTAGCGGCGGGCGAGCAGTACTTC. This codes for CASSSSGLAAGEQYF.

This clonotype has a single count. V gene TRBV10-3 combines with J gene TRBJ1-5, with unresolved D. The ends were cut back, 2 bases at V and 3 bases at J, with 2 bases in the middle. CDR1 and CDR2 (germline): ENHRY, SYGVKD. CDR3 length: 12 amino acids. CDR3 DNA sequence: TGTGCCATCAGTGAGGCCAATCAGCCCCAGCATTTT. As protein: CAISEANQPQHF.

The chain recombines TRBV3-1 with TRBJ2-2, with 7 bases fitting TRBD2. J was trimmed by 0 bases and V by 6 bases; bases with no gene match: 4. Germline V gene sequence: CDR1 LGHDT, CDR2 YNNKEL (reference sequence). The CDR3 length is 15 residues. CDR3 sequence (DNA): TGTGCCAGCAGACAGCGGGGACCGAACACCGGGGAGCTGTTTTTT. This translates into CASRQRGPNTGELFF.

The rearrangement links TRBV7-9 to TRBJ2-7; 10 bases map to TRBD2. Trimming cost V 1 base and J 1 base; bases outside gene matches: 4. Germline loops: CDR1 SEHNR, CDR2 FQNEAQ (reference sequence). The CDR3 contains 16 residues. CDR3 residues: CASSLELAGASYEQYF. The CDR3 nucleotides read TGTGCCAGCAGCTTAGAGCTAGCGGGGGCTTCCTACGAGCAGTACTTC.